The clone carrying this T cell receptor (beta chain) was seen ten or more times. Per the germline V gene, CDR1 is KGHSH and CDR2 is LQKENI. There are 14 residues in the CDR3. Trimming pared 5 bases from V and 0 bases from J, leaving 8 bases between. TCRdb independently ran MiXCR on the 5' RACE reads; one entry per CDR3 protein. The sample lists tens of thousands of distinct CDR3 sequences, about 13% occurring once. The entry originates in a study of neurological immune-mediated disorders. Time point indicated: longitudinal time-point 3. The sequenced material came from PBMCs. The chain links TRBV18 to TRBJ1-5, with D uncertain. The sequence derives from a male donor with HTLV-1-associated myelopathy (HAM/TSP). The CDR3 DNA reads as TGTGCCAGCTCAGGCGACACTAGCAATCAGCCCCAGCATTTT. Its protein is CASSGDTSNQPQHF.